These 11 T cell receptor beta chains originate from one sample sequenced in a study of Ad26.COV2.S vaccination and SARS-CoV-2 variants. Treatment given: about 20 received Ad26.COV2.S at low or high dose, single or two shots; 5 received placebo; per-sample allocation not given. Collection of samples fell on day 63 after the first vaccine or placebo injection. Measured with immunoSEQ multiplex PCR; TCRdb has only the in-frame clones, and not every one. Of some 390,000 clones detected, around 85% appear once; the ten largest clones hold around 3.4%. Material: peripheral blood, obtained in a trial of Ad26.COV2.S vaccine versus placebo. The receptors were sampled from a person between 18 and 65 years old who received the Ad26.COV2.S COVID-19 vaccine or a placebo.

V and J are TRBV11-2 and TRBJ1-2; D gene ambiguous. The germline V gene encodes CDR1 SGHAT and CDR2 FQNNGV. Trimming left V 6 bases short and J 5 bases short, with 25 bases between. CDR3 size: 17 residues. CDR3 coding DNA: TGTGCCAGCAGTCCAGTCCCCCCAGGATCCGAGTCATATGGCTACACCTTC. It specifies CASSPVPPGSESYGYTF.

This chain links TRBV27 with TRBJ1-1, with D unclear. CDR1 MNHEY and CDR2 SMNVEV come from the germline V gene (reference sequence). The CDR3 is 13 amino acids. V shed 6 bases and J shed 6 bases, with 14 bases lying between them. CDR3 residues: CASSRLGSAEAFF. The CDR3 region has the DNA TGTGCCAGCAGCCGGTTGGGTAGCGCTGAAGCTTTCTTT.

The gene calls are TRBV15 and TRBJ1-6, with 7 bases fitting TRBD1. This CDR3 comprises 16 residues. V shed 3 bases, J shed 5 bases, and the junction held 7 bases outside the gene matches. Germline V gene sequence: CDR1 LNHNV, CDR2 YYDKDF (reference sequence). CDR3 amino acids: CATSSDRERDNSPLHF. The CDR3 nucleotides are TGTGCCACCAGCAGCGACAGGGAACGAGATAATTCACCCCTCCACTTT.

The chain is built from TRBV3-1 (or the pseudogene TRBV3-2) and TRBJ2-2, with D perhaps TRBD2 (6 bases). Looked up from germline, CDR1 is LGHDT and CDR2 is YNNKEL (reference sequence). CDR3 size: 12 residues. The V gene lost 5 bases and the J gene lost 7 bases, with 8 bases spanning the gap. CDR3 in amino acids: CASSFGGGELFF. CDR3 sequence (DNA): TGTGCCAGCAGCTTCGGGGGCGGGGAGCTGTTTTTT.

The chain has TRBV9 and TRBJ2-2; 9 nucleotides line up with TRBD2. From germline, CDR1 is SGDLS and CDR2 YYNGEE. The CDR3 sequence is 16 residues long. V lost 3 bases, J lost 6 bases, and 9 bases stayed unmatched. The CDR3 loop reads CASSGQAAGGPGELFF. The CDR3 DNA reads as TGTGCCAGCAGCGGGCAGGCGGCGGGGGGGCCCGGGGAGCTGTTTTTT.

Note on this clone: Germline is not matched at one junction end, which may reflect a read error. The chain couples TRBV15 to TRBJ2-4; possible D gene TRBD1, 5 bases. Germline CDR1 LNHNV, CDR2 YYDKDF (reference sequence). This CDR3 contains 13 residues. This CDR3 reads CATSRDGDSVQTF. The CDR3 bases are TGTGCCACCAGCAGAGATGGTGACAGTGTACAGACCTTC.

This chain connects TRBV19 to TRBJ1-5, with D tentatively TRBD1 (5 bases). Germline V gene sequence: CDR1 LNHDA, CDR2 SQIVND (reference sequence). The CDR3 runs 17 residues. V gave up 4 bases and J gave up 3 bases, with 19 bases separating them. CDR3 in DNA: TGTGCCAGTAGTAGATGGGGCACGCTTACGAACAATCAGCCCCAGCATTTT. Translation: CASSRWGTLTNNQPQHF.

This CDR3 reads CASSQGRDRIRWGYTF. For the CDR3, the DNA is TGCGCCAGCAGCCAAGGGCGGGACAGGATTAGGTGGGGCTACACCTTC. The chain employs TRBV4-1 and TRBJ1-2, with 8 bases aligning to TRBD1. J lost 8 bases, V lost 1 base, and 12 bases had no gene match. Per the germline V gene, CDR1 is MGHRA and CDR2 is YSYEKL. CDR3 length equals 16 residues.

The chain joins TRBV4-3 to TRBJ2-4; D is perhaps TRBD2 (5 bases). Germline lookup yields CDR1 LGHNA and CDR2 YSLEER. This CDR3 has 15 residues. The ends were cut back, 0 bases at V and 5 bases at J, with 11 bases in the middle. The CDR3 DNA follows: TGCGCCAGCAGCCAAGAGCCGGGATGGGAAAACATTCAGTACTTC. Translation: CASSQEPGWENIQYF.

The rearrangement uses TRBV30 and TRBJ1-1; TRBD1 matches 7 bases. V was clipped by 5 bases and J by 1 base; unmatched bases: 10. The CDR3 covers 15 residues. Germline lookup yields CDR1 GTSNPN and CDR2 SVGIG (reference sequence). This CDR3 reads CAWLKAGQPNTEAFF. Here the CDR3 DNA reads TGTGCCTGGCTAAAAGCGGGACAGCCGAACACTGAAGCTTTCTTT.

The CDR3 nucleotides read TGTGCCAGCTGTCAGGGGATCCACAATGAGCAGTTCTTC. This sequence encodes CASCQGIHNEQFF. The chain combines TRBV7-2 with TRBJ2-1; D possibly corresponds to TRBD1 (6 bases). The CDR3 sequence is 13 residues long. Germline loops: CDR1 SGHTA, CDR2 FQGNSA. V was cut by 8 bases and J by 5 bases, with 13 bases left in between.